The rows below give T cell receptor beta chains drawn from one sample of a study of blood T cell repertoires in COVID-19. The table came from immunoSEQ multiplex PCR; TCRdb's copy has only in-frame clones and leaves some out. The sample comprises more than 70,000 clones, around 77% of which are singletons, and less than 10% rests with the top ten. The sequenced sample was peripheral blood. The receptors were gathered from a human donor in a cohort sampled during active COVID-19. CDR3s include the opening cysteine and the closing phenylalanine or tryptophan. Fields, in order: CDR3 protein, CDR3 DNA, D gene, V gene, J gene, clone size. D genes are given only for firm matches. The size of a clone is reported for some rows only, either as once, few or many, or as a class for expanded clones.

CDR3: CAWSAGTAGNTIYF
DNA: TGTGCCTGGAGTGCCGGGACAGCTGGAAACACCATATATTTT
D: TRBD1
V: TRBV30
J: TRBJ1-3
size: -

CDR3: CASSPPSGGSDTQYF
DNA: TGTGCCAGCTCACCACCGAGCGGGGGGTCGGATACGCAGTATTTT
D: TRBD2
V: TRBV18
J: TRBJ2-3
size: -

CDR3: CASSYSGTGDTQYF
DNA: TGTGCCAGCAGTTACTCAGGGACAGGGGATACGCAGTATTTT
D: TRBD1
V: TRBV6-5
J: TRBJ2-3
size: once

CDR3: CASSLETVNQPQHF
DNA: TGTGCCAGCAGTTTAGAAACAGTTAATCAGCCCCAGCATTTT
D: -
V: TRBV28
J: TRBJ1-5
size: -

CDR3: CASSVQGPAEAFF
DNA: TGTGCCAGTAGTGTACAGGGGCCGGCGGAAGCTTTCTTT
D: TRBD1
V: TRBV19
J: TRBJ1-1
size: -

CDR3: CASSDRDNSGANVLTF
DNA: TGTGCCAGCAGTGACCGGGACAACTCTGGGGCCAACGTCCTGACTTTC
D: -
V: TRBV6-4
J: TRBJ2-6
size: few

CDR3: CASSPREYSNQPQHF
DNA: TGTGCCAGCAGTCCCCGGGAGTATAGCAATCAGCCCCAGCATTTT
D: -
V: TRBV6-5
J: TRBJ1-5
size: once

CDR3: CASTIAGTFNNQPQHF
DNA: TGTGCCAGCACGATTGCCGGGACTTTCAACAATCAGCCCCAGCATTTT
D: -
V: TRBV28
J: TRBJ1-5
size: -

CDR3: CATSPGGVQYF
DNA: TGTGCCACCAGCCCTGGGGGGGTTCAGTACTTC
D: TRBD2
V: TRBV15
J: TRBJ2-4
size: -

CDR3: CASSLAGGPPEQYF
DNA: TGTGCCAGCAGTCTAGCGGGGGGGCCCCCCGAGCAGTACTTC
D: TRBD2
V: TRBV6-5
J: TRBJ2-7
size: once

CDR3: CASSLMGAETQYF
DNA: TGTGCCAGCAGCTTGATGGGGGCTGAGACCCAGTACTTC
D: -
V: TRBV7-9
J: TRBJ2-5
size: -

CDR3: CASSQDQGTGVYQPQHF
DNA: TGCGCCAGCAGCCAAGATCAGGGGACAGGGGTATACCAGCCCCAGCATTTT
D: TRBD1
V: TRBV4-3
J: TRBJ1-5
size: once

CDR3: CASSHLGGEGRRGGYTF
DNA: TGTGCCAGCAGCCACCTCGGGGGGGAAGGCCGAAGGGGAGGCTACACCTTC
D: -
V: TRBV3-1/TRBV3-2
J: TRBJ1-2
size: few

CDR3: CASSQGQKETQYF
DNA: TGTGCCAGCAGCCAGGGCCAAAAAGAGACCCAGTACTTC
D: -
V: TRBV11-3
J: TRBJ2-5
size: -

CDR3: CASSHDRVYEQYF
DNA: TGTGCCAGCAGCCATGACAGGGTGTACGAGCAGTACTTC
D: TRBD1
V: TRBV3-1/TRBV3-2
J: TRBJ2-7
size: -

CDR3: CASSARGQGALYEQYF
DNA: TGTGCCAGCAGTGCGAGGGGGCAGGGGGCTTTATACGAGCAGTACTTC
D: TRBD1
V: TRBV6-1
J: TRBJ2-7
size: once

CDR3: CASSLDSVKQYF
DNA: TGTGCCAGCAGCCTGGACAGCGTGAAGCAGTACTTC
D: -
V: TRBV6-5
J: TRBJ2-7
size: -

CDR3: CASSRDGSTDTQYF
DNA: TGCGCCAGCAGCAGAGACGGGAGCACAGATACGCAGTATTTT
D: -
V: TRBV5-1
J: TRBJ2-3
size: once

CDR3: CASSGTMGQSTGELFF
DNA: TGCGCCAGCAGCGGTACTATGGGACAGAGCACCGGGGAGCTGTTTTTT
D: TRBD1
V: TRBV5-1
J: TRBJ2-2
size: -

CDR3: CASSVAGVDSYNEQFF
DNA: TGTGCCAGCAGCGTAGCCGGGGTGGACTCCTACAATGAGCAGTTCTTC
D: -
V: TRBV9
J: TRBJ2-1
size: few